This entry lists 8 T cell receptor beta chains sequenced from one sample in a study of cytomegalovirus exposure and HLA in healthy donors. It was with 60 Vbeta and 13 Jbeta primers that the PCR ran. Clones were sequenced by immunoSEQ multiplex PCR, and TCRdb holds only the in-frame ones, with some missing. The table has 150,000 or so clones, around 67% seen once. The sequenced material came from PBMCs. These receptors were collected from a woman aged 18-30 years in good health and CMV-seronegative.

This chain uses TRBV28 with TRBJ1-1, with 9 positions matching TRBD1. The germline gives CDR1 MDHEN, CDR2 SYDVKM. The CDR3 is 16 residues long. V shed 6 bases and J 5 bases; nucleotides not matched to a gene: 13. In nucleotides, the CDR3 is TGTGCCAGCAGACCGTCCGTGGGGACAGGGATAACTGAAGCTTTCTTT. Translation gives CASRPSVGTGITEAFF.

This chain links TRBV7-9 with TRBJ2-1; 8 bases match TRBD2. Germline assignment: CDR1 SEHNR and CDR2 FQNEAQ (reference sequence). The CDR3 has 18 amino acids. The V segment lost 1 base and the J segment 7 bases; nucleotides outside the gene matches: 15. DNA for the CDR3: TGTGCCAGCAGCTTAGTGAATGCGTGGGCGGGAGGTCGGAATGAGCAGTTCTTC. It yields the protein CASSLVNAWAGGRNEQFF.

V is TRBV19 and J is TRBJ2-2; a weak D match, TRBD2 (6 bases). The germline CDR1 and CDR2 sequences are LNHDA and SQIVND (reference sequence). V gave up 3 bases and J gave up 6 bases, with 11 bases separating them. This CDR3 has 14 residues. As DNA, the CDR3 is TGTGCCAGTAGTATTCAGCGGGTTGCCGGGGAGCTGTTTTTT. It codes for CASSIQRVAGELFF.

The rearrangement uses TRBV19 and TRBJ2-5, with D maybe TRBD1 (5 bases). CDR3 length: 14 residues. Germline CDR1 LNHDA, CDR2 SQIVND (reference sequence). Trimming stripped 1 base from V and 4 bases from J, with 10 bases between. Written as DNA, the CDR3 is TGTGCCAGTAGTATAGCTCCAGGGATAGAGACCCAGTACTTC. Its protein product is CASSIAPGIETQYF.

The V gene is TRBV28, the J gene TRBJ1-2, with D perhaps matching TRBD1 (5 bases). Germline loops: CDR1 MDHEN, CDR2 SYDVKM. V was cut by 6 bases and J by 4 bases, with 12 bases left in between. The CDR3 contains 13 residues. CDR3: CASRTGGVYGYTF. The CDR3 DNA sequence: TGTGCCAGCAGAACCGGGGGGGTCTATGGCTACACCTTC.

In this sample, this clone turned up once. In nucleotides, the CDR3 is TGTGCCAGCAGCAGAGGGCCCTACGAGCAGTACTTC. Translating gives CASSRGPYEQYF. This chain links TRBV7-9 with TRBJ2-5, with D possibly TRBD2 on 5 matching bases. The DNA end lines up better with TRBJ2-7; the J call may be wrong. The CDR3 covers 12 residues. Germline CDR1 is SEHNR and CDR2 is FQNEAQ (reference sequence).

The chain has TRBV11-3 and TRBJ1-2; possibly TRBD1 for D (6 bases). The CDR3 contains 13 residues. V lost 1 base and J lost 7, with 10 bases in between. Germline V gene sequence: CDR1 SGHNT, CDR2 YENEEA. CDR3 sequence reads: CASSLAAGAGYTF. For the CDR3, the DNA is TGTGCCAGCAGCTTAGCCGCAGGGGCTGGCTACACCTTC. The whole variable domain, filled in from reference TRBV11-3 and TRBJ1-2, reads EAGVVQSPRYKIIEKKQPVAFWCNPISGHNTLYWYLQNLGQGPELLIRYENEEAVDDSQLPKDRFSAERLKGVDSTLKIQPAELGDSAVYLCASSLAAGAGYTFGSGTRLTVV.

The chain couples TRBV19 to TRBJ2-2; D is possibly TRBD1 (6 bases). V lost 4 bases to trimming and J lost 6 bases, with 15 bases between them. Germline V gives CDR1 LNHDA, CDR2 SQIVND (reference sequence). The CDR3 extends over 15 amino acids. CDR3 sequence (DNA): TGTGCCAGTAGTACTCACAGGGAAACCCCCGGGGAGCTGTTTTTT. Its protein product is CASSTHRETPGELFF.